This is a list of T cell receptor beta chains from one sample in a study of cytomegalovirus exposure and HLA in healthy donors. Sequencing used immunoSEQ multiplex PCR; TCRdb keeps in-frame clones, though not all of them. In the table there are 100,000 to 150,000 clones, about 91% of which are singletons. Sequenced input: PBMCs. These TCRs come from a woman between 18 and 29 years old in good health and CMV-seronegative. Each CDR3 is given with its conserved first and last residue. Each record gives: clone size, D gene, V gene, J gene, CDR3 DNA, CDR3 protein. D genes are given only for firm matches. Clone size is shown for a subset of rows, as once, few, many or a class of expanded clone.

clone_size: once; d_call: NA; v_call: TRBV5-4; j_call: TRBJ1-1; cdr3_nt: TGTGCCAGCAGCACCAGTCAGAAGAACACTGAAGCTTTCTTT; cdr3_aa: CASSTSQKNTEAFF
clone_size: NA; d_call: TRBD1; v_call: TRBV2; j_call: TRBJ2-4; cdr3_nt: TGTGCCAGCAGCGAGGACAGGGGCAACATTCAGTACTTC; cdr3_aa: CASSEDRGNIQYF
clone_size: NA; d_call: NA; v_call: TRBV5-1; j_call: TRBJ2-3; cdr3_nt: TGCGCCAGCAGCTTGGGGGAGGCAGATACGCAGTATTTT; cdr3_aa: CASSLGEADTQYF
clone_size: NA; d_call: NA; v_call: TRBV19; j_call: TRBJ2-4; cdr3_nt: TGTGCCAGTAGTATAGAGGAGAGGGTTAAGGGCAAAAACATTCAGTACTTC; cdr3_aa: CASSIEERVKGKNIQYF
clone_size: NA; d_call: TRBD2; v_call: TRBV11-2; j_call: TRBJ2-5; cdr3_nt: TGTGCCAGCAGCTTAGATTTAAGTAGCGGGGGCCTTGGGGAGACCCAGTACTTC; cdr3_aa: CASSLDLSSGGLGETQYF
clone_size: NA; d_call: TRBD2; v_call: TRBV28; j_call: TRBJ2-1; cdr3_nt: TGTGCCAGCTCGTCGGGGGGGCCGGTCAATGAGCAGTTCTTC; cdr3_aa: CASSSGGPVNEQFF
clone_size: NA; d_call: TRBD2; v_call: TRBV4-2; j_call: TRBJ2-3; cdr3_nt: TGTGCCAGCAGCCAACCCTCTCTGAGCGGGGGGCAAACAAGCACAGATACGCAGTATTTT; cdr3_aa: CASSQPSLSGGQTSTDTQYF
clone_size: once; d_call: NA; v_call: TRBV5-1; j_call: TRBJ1-2; cdr3_nt: TGCGCCAGCAGTGAACAGGGTTATGGCTACACCTTC; cdr3_aa: CASSEQGYGYTF
clone_size: once; d_call: NA; v_call: TRBV7-3; j_call: TRBJ2-1; cdr3_nt: TGTGCCAGCAGCTTAATGTCAGGGCCCTACAATGAGCAGTTCTTC; cdr3_aa: CASSLMSGPYNEQFF
clone_size: NA; d_call: NA; v_call: TRBV5-1; j_call: TRBJ2-3; cdr3_nt: TGCGCCAGCAGCACAGGACCGAGCACAGATACGCAGTATTTT; cdr3_aa: CASSTGPSTDTQYF
clone_size: NA; d_call: NA; v_call: TRBV5-6; j_call: TRBJ1-2; cdr3_nt: TGTGCCAGCAGCCCGGACGGGGTGATCTATGGCTACACCTTC; cdr3_aa: CASSPDGVIYGYTF
clone_size: once; d_call: TRBD2; v_call: TRBV5-1; j_call: TRBJ2-3; cdr3_nt: TGCGCCAGCAGCATAGCGGGGGGGTTTTATGATACGCAGTATTTT; cdr3_aa: CASSIAGGFYDTQYF
clone_size: NA; d_call: NA; v_call: TRBV7-3; j_call: TRBJ1-2; cdr3_nt: TGTGCCCCCCCCGGCTATGGCTACACCTTC; cdr3_aa: CAPPGYGYTF
clone_size: NA; d_call: NA; v_call: TRBV6-5; j_call: TRBJ1-1; cdr3_nt: TGTGCCAGCAGTTACTGGGCGAACACTGAAGCTTTCTTT; cdr3_aa: CASSYWANTEAFF
clone_size: NA; d_call: NA; v_call: TRBV18; j_call: TRBJ1-4; cdr3_nt: TGTGCCAGCACCATCGGGGTGCGGGAAAAACTGTTTTTT; cdr3_aa: CASTIGVREKLFF
clone_size: NA; d_call: NA; v_call: TRBV29-1; j_call: TRBJ2-7; cdr3_nt: TGCAGCGTTACAGGGTCTTGGTACGAGCAGTACTTC; cdr3_aa: CSVTGSWYEQYF
clone_size: NA; d_call: TRBD2; v_call: TRBV6-5; j_call: TRBJ2-7; cdr3_nt: TGTGCCAGCAGGCCAATAGCGGGGAACGAGCAGTACTTC; cdr3_aa: CASRPIAGNEQYF
clone_size: once; d_call: NA; v_call: TRBV6-6; j_call: TRBJ2-7; cdr3_nt: TGTGCCAGCAGTTATAAGTCGGGTGGGAGTACCTACGAGCAGTACTTC; cdr3_aa: CASSYKSGGSTYEQYF
clone_size: NA; d_call: TRBD1; v_call: TRBV23-1; j_call: TRBJ2-7; cdr3_nt: TGCGCCAGCAGTCCCCCCTCCGGGACAGAATCCTACGAGCAGTACTTC; cdr3_aa: CASSPPSGTESYEQYF
clone_size: NA; d_call: TRBD1; v_call: TRBV5-1; j_call: TRBJ1-1; cdr3_nt: TGCGCCAGCAGCTCGTACACAGGGGCGGTTGAAGCTTTCTTT; cdr3_aa: CASSSYTGAVEAFF
clone_size: NA; d_call: NA; v_call: TRBV7-9; j_call: TRBJ1-1; cdr3_nt: TGTGCCAGCAGCTTTGCGGGGTGGCCTGAAGCTTTCTTT; cdr3_aa: CASSFAGWPEAFF
clone_size: NA; d_call: NA; v_call: TRBV7-7; j_call: TRBJ2-1; cdr3_nt: TGTGCTAGCACCTTGCTGGGGGCGTCGCTTAACAATGAGCAGTTCTTC; cdr3_aa: CASTLLGASLNNEQFF
clone_size: NA; d_call: NA; v_call: TRBV27; j_call: TRBJ1-2; cdr3_nt: TGTGCCAGCAGTCTTAACAGGGAGTCTAACTATGGCTACACCTTC; cdr3_aa: CASSLNRESNYGYTF
clone_size: NA; d_call: TRBD2; v_call: TRBV7-3; j_call: TRBJ2-1; cdr3_nt: TGTGCCAGCAGCCCCACCGGGACTAACAATGAGCAGTTCTTC; cdr3_aa: CASSPTGTNNEQFF
clone_size: NA; d_call: NA; v_call: TRBV5-5; j_call: TRBJ2-7; cdr3_nt: TGTGCCAGCAGCTTGACAGGTCGACTCTACGAGCAGTACTTC; cdr3_aa: CASSLTGRLYEQYF
clone_size: NA; d_call: TRBD1; v_call: TRBV2; j_call: TRBJ1-1; cdr3_nt: TGTGCCAGCAGGAGGGGGGGACAGGGCCCACGACGAGCTTTCTTT; cdr3_aa: CASRRGGQGPRRAFF
clone_size: NA; d_call: NA; v_call: TRBV6-1; j_call: TRBJ2-3; cdr3_nt: TGTGCCAGCCGTGGGAGAACAGATACGCAGTATTTT; cdr3_aa: CASRGRTDTQYF
clone_size: NA; d_call: NA; v_call: TRBV7-9; j_call: TRBJ1-3; cdr3_nt: TGTGCCAGCAGCTCCACCTCAGGGGATGGAAACACCATATATTTT; cdr3_aa: CASSSTSGDGNTIYF
clone_size: NA; d_call: NA; v_call: TRBV6-5; j_call: TRBJ2-7; cdr3_nt: TGTGCCAGCAGTTACTCGTACAGATCCTACGAGCAGTACTTC; cdr3_aa: CASSYSYRSYEQYF
clone_size: NA; d_call: NA; v_call: TRBV5-1; j_call: TRBJ1-6; cdr3_nt: TGCGCCAGCAGCTTCCTGACAGCCAATAATTCACCCCTCCACTTT; cdr3_aa: CASSFLTANNSPLHF
clone_size: few; d_call: TRBD1; v_call: TRBV18; j_call: TRBJ1-2; cdr3_nt: TGTGCCAGCCACCCCAGGGGGTATAACTATGGCTACACCTTC; cdr3_aa: CASHPRGYNYGYTF
clone_size: NA; d_call: TRBD1; v_call: TRBV18; j_call: TRBJ1-1; cdr3_nt: TGTGCCAGCTCACCTATTACCGGGACAGCTGTCGAAGCTTTCTTT; cdr3_aa: CASSPITGTAVEAFF
clone_size: NA; d_call: NA; v_call: TRBV6-1; j_call: TRBJ1-6; cdr3_nt: TGTGCCAGCAAGGTACCGGGGTCGGCTAATTCACCCCTCCACTTT; cdr3_aa: CASKVPGSANSPLHF
clone_size: NA; d_call: NA; v_call: TRBV5-1; j_call: TRBJ1-3; cdr3_nt: TGCGCCAGCAGTTCGGGCTCTGGAAACACCATATATTTT; cdr3_aa: CASSSGSGNTIYF
clone_size: NA; d_call: NA; v_call: TRBV4-1; j_call: TRBJ1-1; cdr3_nt: TGCGCCAGCAGCCGAGACTCCGGGGTAGAAGCTTTCTTT; cdr3_aa: CASSRDSGVEAFF
clone_size: NA; d_call: NA; v_call: TRBV7-9; j_call: TRBJ2-7; cdr3_nt: TGTGCCAGCAGCTTTCTGGCGGGGAGGGAGCAGTACTTC; cdr3_aa: CASSFLAGREQYF
clone_size: NA; d_call: NA; v_call: TRBV5-1; j_call: TRBJ1-2; cdr3_nt: TGCGCCAGCAGCAAACGGGGGGGACCTTCCGGTGGCTACACCTTC; cdr3_aa: CASSKRGGPSGGYTF
clone_size: NA; d_call: NA; v_call: TRBV18; j_call: TRBJ1-1; cdr3_nt: TGTGCCAGCTCACCACCCGGGGTCTCGGACACTGAAGCTTTCTTT; cdr3_aa: CASSPPGVSDTEAFF
clone_size: NA; d_call: TRBD1; v_call: TRBV5-1; j_call: TRBJ1-5; cdr3_nt: TGCGCCAGCAGCCGATCAGGGGGGAGTCAGCCCCAGCATTTT; cdr3_aa: CASSRSGGSQPQHF
clone_size: NA; d_call: NA; v_call: TRBV2; j_call: TRBJ2-7; cdr3_nt: TGTGCCAGCAGTGGAGGTTTTGGACAGTCCTACGAGCAGTACTTC; cdr3_aa: CASSGGFGQSYEQYF
clone_size: NA; d_call: NA; v_call: TRBV2; j_call: TRBJ1-4; cdr3_nt: TGTGCCAGCAGTAAGGCGAACAGAGAAAAACTGTTTTTT; cdr3_aa: CASSKANREKLFF
clone_size: NA; d_call: NA; v_call: TRBV19; j_call: TRBJ1-2; cdr3_nt: TGTGCCAGTGGCGGGTATGGCTACACCTTC; cdr3_aa: CASGGYGYTF
clone_size: NA; d_call: TRBD1; v_call: TRBV5-4; j_call: TRBJ1-2; cdr3_nt: TGTGCCAGCAGCTTGTTAGGCAGGGGGAGCCCTCACTATGGCTACACCTTC; cdr3_aa: CASSLLGRGSPHYGYTF
clone_size: NA; d_call: TRBD1; v_call: TRBV5-6; j_call: TRBJ1-1; cdr3_nt: TGTGCCAGCAGCCGGACAGGCGATGTTGAAGCTTTCTTT; cdr3_aa: CASSRTGDVEAFF
clone_size: once; d_call: NA; v_call: TRBV6-5; j_call: TRBJ1-6; cdr3_nt: TGTGCCACTTCTATGATCGATAATTCACCCCTCCACTTT; cdr3_aa: CATSMIDNSPLHF
clone_size: once; d_call: NA; v_call: TRBV5-1; j_call: TRBJ1-3; cdr3_nt: TGCGCCAGCAGCTTGGGGACGGGACACCAGGGAAACACCATATATTTT; cdr3_aa: CASSLGTGHQGNTIYF
clone_size: NA; d_call: TRBD2; v_call: TRBV10-1; j_call: TRBJ2-5; cdr3_nt: TGCGCCAGCAGTGACCGGGGGGGCGAAGAGACCCAGTACTTC; cdr3_aa: CASSDRGGEETQYF
clone_size: once; d_call: TRBD1; v_call: TRBV5-1; j_call: TRBJ1-5; cdr3_nt: TGCGCCAGCAGCTTCTCACCGGGACAGGGGGCCGGGGGGTATAGCAATCAGCCCCAGCATTTT; cdr3_aa: CASSFSPGQGAGGYSNQPQHF
clone_size: NA; d_call: NA; v_call: TRBV7-9; j_call: TRBJ2-2; cdr3_nt: TGTGCCAGCCCCACAGACACCACCGGGGAGCTGTTTTTT; cdr3_aa: CASPTDTTGELFF
clone_size: NA; d_call: NA; v_call: TRBV7-7; j_call: TRBJ2-1; cdr3_nt: TGTGCCAGCAGCTTAGACCTCGCAGGAGAGCAGTTCTTC; cdr3_aa: CASSLDLAGEQFF
clone_size: NA; d_call: TRBD1; v_call: TRBV6-1; j_call: TRBJ1-1; cdr3_nt: TGTGCCAGCAGTGCGTTCCCCGGGACAGTAAACACTGAAGCTTTCTTT; cdr3_aa: CASSAFPGTVNTEAFF
clone_size: once; d_call: NA; v_call: TRBV18; j_call: TRBJ2-5; cdr3_nt: TGTGCCAGCTCACCCCAGGGGTACGAGACCCAGTACTTC; cdr3_aa: CASSPQGYETQYF
clone_size: NA; d_call: NA; v_call: TRBV5-1; j_call: TRBJ2-4; cdr3_nt: TGCGCCAGCAGCTTCCAGGGCGGAAACATTCAGTACTTC; cdr3_aa: CASSFQGGNIQYF